The T cell receptor (beta chain) under discussion was sequenced for a study of regulatory T cells in long-lasting Graves disease. Broader study findings: Newly diagnosed Graves' patients had higher TCR diversity than persistent ones.

V gave up 8 bases and J gave up 4 bases, with 20 bases separating them. CDR3 length: 16 residues. Looked up from germline, CDR1 is MDHEN and CDR2 is SYDVKM. The authors built TCR beta libraries using iRepertoire HTBI primers and Arm-PCR of CDR3 regions. Study processing details: Detected in the samples were about 60 TRBV and 14 TRBJ segments. Each CDR3 protein is one row after TCRdb ran MiXCR on the multiplex PCR reads. TCRdb, rather than the study authors, made the V and J calls. The sample consists of hundreds of thousands of distinct CDR3 sequences, about 16% of them appearing once. Stated time point: newly diagnosed GD, antithyroid drugs for less than 3 months. Making the TCR library involved RNA that had been extracted from PBMCs. For this clonotype: Antigen unknown.

These records were also assigned to another study, of T cells in Graves' hyperthyroidism and ophthalmopathy. That study reports: The primer set for the first-round RT-PCR of the TCR CDR3 was HTBI. Peripheral blood also featured most of the thyroid clonotypes expanded above 0.001.

This TCR came from a woman aged 40 to 65 with Graves disease. The rearrangement links TRBV28 to TRBJ1-4; D is possibly TRBD1 (6 bases). The sample consisted of peripheral blood mononuclear cells (PBMCs), taken at new diagnosis, from a patient treated with antithyroid drugs. The chain's CDR3 is CASGYPSGTHNEKLFF. In DNA, the CDR3 is TGTGCCAGCGGATATCCGAGCGGGACACATAATGAAAAACTGTTTTTT.